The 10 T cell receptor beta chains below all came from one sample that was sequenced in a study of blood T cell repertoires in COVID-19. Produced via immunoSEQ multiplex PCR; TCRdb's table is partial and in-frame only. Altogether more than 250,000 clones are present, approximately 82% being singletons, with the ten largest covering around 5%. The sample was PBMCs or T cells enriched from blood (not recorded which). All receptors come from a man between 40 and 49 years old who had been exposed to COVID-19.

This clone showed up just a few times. CDR3 DNA: TGTGCCAGCAGCCCCTCATCACGGGCGGGGCCGGACTATGGCTACACCTTC. It yields the protein CASSPSSRAGPDYGYTF. The chain carries TRBV7-9 and TRBJ1-2, with D maybe TRBD1 (5 bases). Trimming shortened V by 5 bases and J by 3 bases, and 22 bases separated the two germline ends. Germline-derived CDR1 and CDR2 are SEHNR and FQNEAQ (reference sequence). The CDR3 extends over 17 amino acids.

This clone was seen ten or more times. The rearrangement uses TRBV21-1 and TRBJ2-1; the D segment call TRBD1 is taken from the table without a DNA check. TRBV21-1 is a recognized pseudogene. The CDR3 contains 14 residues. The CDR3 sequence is CASSTDRNFNEQFF. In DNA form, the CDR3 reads TGTGCCAGCAGCACCGACAGGAACTTCAATGAGCAGTTCTTC.

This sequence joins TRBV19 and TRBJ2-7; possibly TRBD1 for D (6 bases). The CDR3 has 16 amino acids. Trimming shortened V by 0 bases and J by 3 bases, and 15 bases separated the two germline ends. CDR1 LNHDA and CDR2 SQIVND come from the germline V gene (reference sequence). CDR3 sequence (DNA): TGTGCCAGTAGTATAGATCTAAGTGGGACACACTACGAGCAGTACTTC. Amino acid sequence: CASSIDLSGTHYEQYF.

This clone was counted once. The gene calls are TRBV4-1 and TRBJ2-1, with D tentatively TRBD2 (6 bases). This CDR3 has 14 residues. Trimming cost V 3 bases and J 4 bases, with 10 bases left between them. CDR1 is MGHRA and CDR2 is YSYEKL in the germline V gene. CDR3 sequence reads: CASSQEGSYNEQFF. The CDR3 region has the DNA TGCGCCAGCAGCCAGGAGGGGAGTTACAATGAGCAGTTCTTC.

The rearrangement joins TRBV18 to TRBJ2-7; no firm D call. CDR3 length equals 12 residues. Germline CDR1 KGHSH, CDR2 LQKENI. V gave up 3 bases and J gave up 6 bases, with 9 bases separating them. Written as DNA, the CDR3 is TGTGCCAGCTCACCGACGACAATCGAGCAGTACTTC. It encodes CASSPTTIEQYF.

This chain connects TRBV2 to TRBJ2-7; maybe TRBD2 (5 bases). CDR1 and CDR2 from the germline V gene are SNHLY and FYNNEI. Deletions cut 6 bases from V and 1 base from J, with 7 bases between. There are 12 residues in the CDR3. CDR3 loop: CASRRDSYEQYF. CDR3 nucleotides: TGTGCCAGCAGGAGGGATTCCTACGAGCAGTACTTC. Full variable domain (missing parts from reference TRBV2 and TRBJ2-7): EPEVTQTPSHQVTQMGQEVILRCVPISNHLYFYWYRQILGQKVEFLVSFYNNEISEKSEIFDDQFSVERPDGSNFTLKIRSTKLEDSAMYFCASRRDSYEQYFGPGTRLTVT.

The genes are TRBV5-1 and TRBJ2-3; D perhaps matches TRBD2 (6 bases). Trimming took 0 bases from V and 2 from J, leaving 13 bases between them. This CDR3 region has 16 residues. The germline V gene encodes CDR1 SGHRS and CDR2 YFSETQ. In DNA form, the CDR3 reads TGCGCCAGCAGCTTGGATGCCGGGAGACCCACAGATACGCAGTATTTT. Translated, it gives CASSLDAGRPTDTQYF.

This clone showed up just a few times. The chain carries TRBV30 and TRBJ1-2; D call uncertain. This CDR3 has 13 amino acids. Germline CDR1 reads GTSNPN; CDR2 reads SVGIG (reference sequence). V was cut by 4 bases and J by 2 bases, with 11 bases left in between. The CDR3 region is CAWTRSGNYGYTF. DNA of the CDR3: TGTGCCTGGACTAGATCCGGGAACTATGGCTACACCTTC.

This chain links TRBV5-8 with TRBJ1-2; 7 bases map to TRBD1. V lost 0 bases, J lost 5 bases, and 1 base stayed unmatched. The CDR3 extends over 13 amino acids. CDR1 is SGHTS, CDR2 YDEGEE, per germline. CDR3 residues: CASSLEGAYGYTF. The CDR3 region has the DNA TGTGCCAGCAGCTTGGAGGGGGCATATGGCTACACCTTC.

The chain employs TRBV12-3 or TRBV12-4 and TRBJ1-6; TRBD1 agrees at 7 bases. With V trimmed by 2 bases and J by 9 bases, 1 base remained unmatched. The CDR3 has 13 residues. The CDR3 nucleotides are TGTGCCAGCAGTTTAACAGGGGCTTCACCCCTCCACTTT. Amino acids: CASSLTGASPLHF.